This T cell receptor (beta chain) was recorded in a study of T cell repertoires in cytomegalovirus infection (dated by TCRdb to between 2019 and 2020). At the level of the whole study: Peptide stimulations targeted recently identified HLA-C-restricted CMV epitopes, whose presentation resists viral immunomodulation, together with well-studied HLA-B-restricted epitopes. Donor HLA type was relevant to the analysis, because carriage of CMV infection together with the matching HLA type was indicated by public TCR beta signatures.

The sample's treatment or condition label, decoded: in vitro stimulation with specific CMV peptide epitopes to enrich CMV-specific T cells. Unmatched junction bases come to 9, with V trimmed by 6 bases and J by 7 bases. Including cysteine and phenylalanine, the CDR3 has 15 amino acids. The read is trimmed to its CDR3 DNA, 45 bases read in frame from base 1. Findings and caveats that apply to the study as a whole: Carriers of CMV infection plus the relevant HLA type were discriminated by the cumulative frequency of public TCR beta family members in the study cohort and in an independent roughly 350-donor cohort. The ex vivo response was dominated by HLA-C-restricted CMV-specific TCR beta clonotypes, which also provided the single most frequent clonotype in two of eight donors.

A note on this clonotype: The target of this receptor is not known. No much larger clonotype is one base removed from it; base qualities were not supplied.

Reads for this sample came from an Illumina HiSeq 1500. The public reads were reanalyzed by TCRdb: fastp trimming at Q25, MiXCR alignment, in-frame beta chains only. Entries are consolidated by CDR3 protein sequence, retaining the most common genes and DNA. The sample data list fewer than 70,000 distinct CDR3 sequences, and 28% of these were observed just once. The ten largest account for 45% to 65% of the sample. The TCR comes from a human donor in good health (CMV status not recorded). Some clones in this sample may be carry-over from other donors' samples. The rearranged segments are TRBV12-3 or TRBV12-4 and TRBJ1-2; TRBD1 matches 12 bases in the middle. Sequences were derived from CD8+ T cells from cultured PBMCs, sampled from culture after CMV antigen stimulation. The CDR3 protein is CASRSGGQGAGGYTF. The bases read TGTGCCAGCAGGTCTGGGGGACAGGGGGCAGGTGGCTACACCTTC.